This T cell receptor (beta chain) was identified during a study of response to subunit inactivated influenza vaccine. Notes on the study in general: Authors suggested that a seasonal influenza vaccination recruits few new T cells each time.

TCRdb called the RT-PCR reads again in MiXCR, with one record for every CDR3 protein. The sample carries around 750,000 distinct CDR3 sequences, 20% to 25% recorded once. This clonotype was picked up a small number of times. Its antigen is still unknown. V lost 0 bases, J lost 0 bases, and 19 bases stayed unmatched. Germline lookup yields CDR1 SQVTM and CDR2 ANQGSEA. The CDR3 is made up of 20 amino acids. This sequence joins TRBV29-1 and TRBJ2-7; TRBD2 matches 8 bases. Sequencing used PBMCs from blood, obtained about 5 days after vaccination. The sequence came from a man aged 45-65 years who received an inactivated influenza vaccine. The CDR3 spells CSVEDQGRGGTWDTSYEQYF. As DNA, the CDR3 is TGCAGCGTTGAAGATCAGGGTCGGGGGGGGACCTGGGACACCTCCTACGAGCAGTACTTC.